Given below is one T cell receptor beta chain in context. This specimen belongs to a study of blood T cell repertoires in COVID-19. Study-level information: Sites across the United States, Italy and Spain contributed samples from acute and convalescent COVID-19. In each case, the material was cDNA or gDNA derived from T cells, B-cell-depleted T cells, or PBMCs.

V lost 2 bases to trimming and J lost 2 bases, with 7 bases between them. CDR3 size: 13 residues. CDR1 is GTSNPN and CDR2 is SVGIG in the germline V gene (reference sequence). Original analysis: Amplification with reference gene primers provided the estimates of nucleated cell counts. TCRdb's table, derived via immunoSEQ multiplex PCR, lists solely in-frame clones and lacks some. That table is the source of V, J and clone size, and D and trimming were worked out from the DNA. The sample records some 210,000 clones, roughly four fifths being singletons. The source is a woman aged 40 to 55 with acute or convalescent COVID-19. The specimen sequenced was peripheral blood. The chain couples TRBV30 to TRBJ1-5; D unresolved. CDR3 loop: CAWSFEGNQPQHF. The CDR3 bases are TGTGCCTGGAGTTTCGAGGGCAATCAGCCCCAGCATTTT.